The 30 T cell receptor beta chains listed next were all sequenced from one sample in a study of regulatory T cells in long-lasting Graves disease. Sequencing libraries for TCR beta were prepared with iRepertoire HTBI primers and Arm-PCR of CDR3 regions. From the multiplex PCR reads, TCRdb called clonotypes with MiXCR, one entry per CDR3 protein. The profile shows hundreds of thousands of distinct CDR3 sequences, approximately 15% of them singletons. Time point specified: newly diagnosed GD, antithyroid drugs for less than 3 months. From PBMCs, RNA was extracted and then used to make the TCR library. The data also belong to a second study, concerning T cells in Graves' hyperthyroidism and ophthalmopathy.

Sequencing was performed on peripheral blood mononuclear cells (PBMCs), taken at new diagnosis, from a patient treated with antithyroid drugs. The source of these receptors is a man in his thirties or forties with Graves disease.

The table lists this clonotype with many counts. This chain links TRBV24-1 with TRBJ2-3, with 12 positions matching TRBD2. CDR3 length: 18 amino acids. Trimming at V came to 1 base and at J to 6 bases, leaving 10 bases not matched to a gene. Germline V gene lookup returns CDR1 KGHDR and CDR2 SFDVKD. The CDR3 loop is CATSDFETSGSVGDTQYF. As DNA, the CDR3 is TGTGCCACCAGTGATTTCGAGACTAGCGGGAGCGTAGGGGATACGCAGTATTTT.

J is TRBJ1-6 and V is TRBV19; the D gene is possibly TRBD1 (6 bases). The CDR3 extends over 15 amino acids. Deletions cut 7 bases from V and 7 bases from J, with 17 bases between. CDR1 is LNHDA and CDR2 is SQIVND in the germline V gene (reference sequence). DNA of the CDR3: TGTGCCAGTACCGAGGGGGACGCCTTGAATTCACCCCTCCACTTT. Residues: CASTEGDALNSPLHF.

This clonotype was seen at least ten times. J is TRBJ2-1 and V is TRBV11-3; D remains unclear. The CDR3 loop spans 13 amino acids. The germline V gene encodes CDR1 SGHNT and CDR2 YENEEA. Trimming left V 5 bases short and J 8 bases short, with 13 bases between. DNA for the CDR3: TGTGCCAGCAGCCTAACGTTTTGGGATGAGCAGTTCTTC. This gives the protein CASSLTFWDEQFF.

This clonotype was counted ten times or more. The CDR3 is CSVEVSNYGYTF. In nucleotides, the CDR3 is TGCAGCGTTGAGGTCAGCAACTATGGCTACACCTTC. The chain employs TRBV29-1 and TRBJ1-2; D remains ambiguous. This CDR3 region has 12 residues. The V gene lost 3 bases and the J gene lost 2 bases, with 7 bases spanning the gap. Germline-derived CDR1 and CDR2 are SQVTM and ANQGSEA.

The chain carries TRBV5-1 and TRBJ1-6; no firm D call. V lost 1 base and J 5 bases, leaving 10 bases between the germline ends. The length of the CDR3 is 15 residues. Germline V gene sequence: CDR1 SGHRS, CDR2 YFSETQ. The CDR3 DNA sequence: TGCGCCAGCAGCTTGTTAGAACGGAATAATTCACCCCTCCACTTT. It encodes CASSLLERNNSPLHF.

This clonotype was recorded at least ten times. This chain connects TRBV12-3 or TRBV12-4 to TRBJ1-5; D not certain. CDR3 length equals 14 residues. Trimming pared 6 bases from V and 4 bases from J, leaving 13 bases between. The CDR3 nucleotides are TGTGCCAGCAGGAATAGTGGGGTGAATCAGCCCCAGCATTTT. This codes for CASRNSGVNQPQHF.

This clonotype was recorded at least ten times. The CDR3 region has the DNA TGCGCCAGCAGCTTGGTTCCGGAAAACACCCCCTACGAGCAGTACTTC. Amino acids: CASSLVPENTPYEQYF. The V gene is TRBV5-1, the J gene TRBJ2-7; D is uncertain. The V and J ends lost 0 bases and 2 bases respectively, with 15 bases between them. The CDR3 is 16 amino acids. Germline V gene sequence: CDR1 SGHRS, CDR2 YFSETQ.

This clonotype was seen ten or more times. The chain couples TRBV5-1 to TRBJ2-1, with TRBD2 matching over 15 bases. Per the germline V gene, CDR1 is SGHRS and CDR2 is YFSETQ. This CDR3 spans 14 amino acids. The trim removed 4 bases at V and 9 bases at J, leaving 2 bases unmatched. CDR3 nucleotide sequence: TGCGCCAGCAGCGAGGGACTAGCGGGAGGTGAGCAGTTCTTC. Protein product: CASSEGLAGGEQFF.

The sample holds many counts of this clonotype. The chain has TRBV24-1 and TRBJ2-3; D is undetermined. Germline loops: CDR1 KGHDR, CDR2 SFDVKD. Trimming stripped 3 bases from V and 4 bases from J, with 16 bases between. The CDR3 has 16 amino acids. This CDR3 reads CATSDADPTWADTQYF. CDR3 nucleotide sequence: TGTGCCACCAGTGATGCGGACCCCACTTGGGCAGATACGCAGTATTTT.

At least ten counts were recorded for this clonotype. V gene TRBV7-9 combines with J gene TRBJ1-2, with no clear D. This CDR3 has 16 residues. Trimming took off 1 base at V and 4 bases at J, with 16 bases between the two ends. Germline values: CDR1 SEHNR, CDR2 FQNEAQ (reference sequence). CDR3 residues: CASSLGRFDPSYGYTF. The CDR3 bases are TGTGCCAGCAGCTTAGGAAGATTTGACCCTAGCTATGGCTACACCTTC.

The chain recombines TRBV29-1 with TRBJ1-4, with a possible D match to TRBD1 (6 bases). The CDR3 covers 13 residues. Trimming shortened V by 5 bases and J by 8 bases, and 15 bases separated the two germline ends. CDR1 is SQVTM and CDR2 is ANQGSEA in the germline V gene. This CDR3 is CSVTSGDGEKLFF. In nucleotides, the CDR3 is TGCAGCGTTACGTCAGGGGACGGAGAAAAACTGTTTTTT.

This clonotype was counted many times. The chain recombines TRBV20-1 with TRBJ2-7, with D perhaps TRBD1 or TRBD2 (6 bases each). V shed 5 bases and J shed 5 bases, with 13 bases lying between them. This CDR3 region has 12 residues. Germline-derived CDR1 and CDR2 are DFQATT and SNEGSKA (reference sequence). The CDR3 region is CSAPRGRHEQYF. In DNA, the CDR3 is TGCAGTGCTCCCCGGGGGCGGCACGAGCAGTACTTC.

This clonotype showed up many times. The chain joins TRBV5-1 to TRBJ1-2; D gene ambiguous. From germline, CDR1 is SGHRS and CDR2 YFSETQ. The CDR3 has 13 amino acids. Trimming took off 4 bases at V and 1 base at J, with 8 bases between the two ends. CDR3 nucleotide sequence: TGCGCCAGCAGCACGGGATTTAACTATGGCTACACCTTC. Encoded protein: CASSTGFNYGYTF.

The gene calls are TRBV2 and TRBJ1-5, with D perhaps matching TRBD1 (5 bases). This CDR3 comprises 16 residues. Trimming left V 6 bases short and J 6 bases short, with 21 bases between. Germline assignment: CDR1 SNHLY and CDR2 FYNNEI. The CDR3 sequence is CASSQEGRQKVQPQHF. The CDR3 region has the DNA TGTGCCAGCAGCCAAGAGGGGAGACAGAAGGTTCAGCCCCAGCATTTT.

On this clonotype: A much larger clone is a single base away; this may be a read error. The rearrangement joins TRBV18 to TRBJ2-7, with D unclear. This CDR3 has 11 amino acids. Germline V CDR1 and CDR2: KGHSH, LQKENI. With 8 bases removed from V and 5 bases from J, the gap between germline ends came to 10 bases. The CDR3 reads CASPDLNEQYF. DNA of the CDR3: TGTGCCAGCCCCGACCTTAACGAGCAGTACTTC.

This clonotype was seen many times. DNA of the CDR3: TGTGCCACCAGCAGAAATAGCGGACAGGGTGATGGCTACACCTTC. This sequence encodes CATSRNSGQGDGYTF. The chain couples TRBV15 to TRBJ1-2, with 8 bases that match TRBD1. This CDR3 is 15 amino acids long. Germline assignment: CDR1 LNHNV and CDR2 YYDKDF (reference sequence). V lost 2 bases to trimming and J lost 6 bases; unmatched junction nucleotides: 8.

This clonotype has only a few counts. V is TRBV24-1 and J is TRBJ2-1, with D unresolved. This CDR3 region has 15 residues. Germline-derived CDR1 and CDR2 are KGHDR and SFDVKD. V was cut by 7 bases and J by 5 bases, with 17 bases left in between. The CDR3 coding sequence is TGTGCCACCAGCCCGACGCTAAAAAAGAACAATGAGCAGTTCTTC. This codes for CATSPTLKKNNEQFF.

In this sample, this clonotype turned up many times. CDR3 sequence reads: CASTILARTDTQYF. In DNA form, the CDR3 reads TGTGCCAGCACCATACTAGCGCGCACAGATACGCAGTATTTT. The chain combines TRBV12-3 or TRBV12-4 with TRBJ2-3, with TRBD2 identical over 7 bases. The CDR3 has 14 residues. V lost 7 bases and J lost 1; bases outside the gene matches: 5.

This clonotype was seen many times. The chain uses TRBV11-3 and TRBJ1-5; 7 positions match TRBD1. The CDR3 extends over 17 amino acids. Germline V gene sequence: CDR1 SGHNT, CDR2 YENEEA. The V and J ends lost 8 bases and 2 bases, in that order; junction bases with no gene match: 15. The CDR3 here is CASQGQETPNCNQPQHF. The DNA of the CDR3 is TGTGCCAGCCAAGGACAGGAGACCCCTAATTGCAATCAGCCCCAGCATTTT.

At least ten counts were recorded for this clonotype. The chain carries TRBV2 and TRBJ1-1; 8 nucleotides match TRBD1. The germline CDR1 and CDR2 sequences are SNHLY and FYNNEI. With V trimmed by 8 bases and J by 5 bases, 10 bases remained unmatched. The CDR3 length is 14 residues. CDR3 amino acids: CASQGAALYTEAFF. The CDR3 region has the DNA TGTGCCAGCCAGGGGGCGGCCCTATATACTGAAGCTTTCTTT.

V is TRBV6-5 and J is TRBJ2-7; TRBD2 agrees at 12 bases. This CDR3 has 16 amino acids. In germline, CDR1 is MNHEY, CDR2 SVGAGI. V gave up 2 bases and J gave up 2 bases; unmatched junction bases: 4. The CDR3 protein is CASSYNLAGGAYEQYF. Written as DNA, the CDR3 is TGTGCCAGCAGTTACAATCTAGCGGGAGGGGCCTACGAGCAGTACTTC.

In regard to this clonotype: One end of the junction fails to match germline, which may point to a read error. CDR3 coding DNA: TGTGCCAGCAGTGGGGGTCGTGGGATAGTCAAAAGCATTCAGTACTTC. It yields the protein CASSGGRGIVKSIQYF. The chain recombines TRBV11-2 with TRBJ2-4, with D perhaps given as TRBD1 or TRBD2 (5 bases each). The CDR3 contains 16 residues. Germline V gives CDR1 SGHAT, CDR2 FQNNGV.

Only a few counts were recorded for this clonotype. The V and J genes are TRBV10-2 and TRBJ2-7; D is ambiguous. The CDR3 contains 13 residues. Germline V gene sequence: CDR1 WSHSY, CDR2 SAAADI. Trimming removed 10 bases at V and 4 bases at J, with 17 bases between. The CDR3 here is CATSDAEKYEQYF. CDR3 in DNA: TGCGCCACCTCGGACGCGGAAAAATACGAGCAGTACTTC.

This clonotype was picked up a small number of times. This chain joins TRBV20-1 and TRBJ2-5, with 8 nucleotides matching TRBD1. V shed 6 bases, J shed 4 bases, and the junction held 4 bases outside the gene matches. This CDR3 contains 12 residues. Germline V lookup: CDR1 DFQATT, CDR2 SNEGSKA (reference sequence). CDR3 sequence: CSAATGGETQYF. The CDR3, as DNA: TGCAGTGCAGCAACAGGGGGAGAGACCCAGTACTTC.

This clonotype has at least ten counts. This chain connects TRBV27 to TRBJ1-3; tentatively, D is TRBD1 (5 bases). V was trimmed by 0 bases and J by 0 bases, leaving 9 bases between them. The CDR3 covers 16 residues. In germline, CDR1 is MNHEY, CDR2 SMNVEV (reference sequence). The CDR3 spells CASSLSAGSSGNTIYF. The DNA for the CDR3 is TGTGCCAGCAGTTTATCGGCAGGGAGCTCTGGAAACACCATATATTTT.

This clonotype has a handful of counts. The DNA for the CDR3 is TGTGCCAGCAGCGTAGCCCCCCTAGTCACAGATACGCAGTATTTT. It translates to CASSVAPLVTDTQYF. This chain joins TRBV9 and TRBJ2-3; D is unclear. Looked up from germline, CDR1 is SGDLS and CDR2 is YYNGEE. The CDR3 is 15 residues long. V was trimmed by 0 bases and J by 2 bases, leaving 10 bases between them.

This clonotype was seen a few times. The chain uses TRBV11-2 and TRBJ2-1; D gene unclear. Germline CDR1 is SGHAT and CDR2 is FQNNGV. The V end was cut by 3 bases, the J end by 5 bases, with 14 bases between. The CDR3 totals 15 residues. This CDR3 reads CASSFRSPFNNEQFF. For the CDR3, the DNA is TGTGCCAGCAGCTTCCGGTCCCCTTTTAACAATGAGCAGTTCTTC.

This clonotype was recorded at least ten times. The gene calls are TRBV12-3 or TRBV12-4 and TRBJ2-1, with D maybe TRBD2 (5 bases). The CDR3 length is 12 residues. With 6 bases removed from V and 15 bases from J, the gap between germline ends came to 18 bases. The CDR3 spells CASSAGRGPPFF. The CDR3 DNA reads TGTGCCAGCAGCGCGGGTCGAGGACCGCCGTTCTTC.

This clonotype was found a few times. This chain connects TRBV20-1 to TRBJ2-3; D is unclear. The germline CDR1 and CDR2 sequences are DFQATT and SNEGSKA (reference sequence). This CDR3 has 10 amino acids. Trimming cost V 5 bases and J 7 bases, with 7 bases left between them. This chain's CDR3 is CSAVVNTQYF. The CDR3 DNA is TGCAGTGCTGTAGTTAATACGCAGTATTTT.

CDR3 sequence: CASSLSRAAYEQYF. CDR3 bases: TGTGCCAGCAGTTTATCTCGGGCGGCCTACGAGCAGTACTTC. This chain links TRBV27 with TRBJ2-7; D gene uncertain. The germline V gene has CDR1 MNHEY and CDR2 SMNVEV (reference sequence). The CDR3 extends over 14 amino acids. Trimming took off 0 bases at V and 2 bases at J, with 8 bases between the two ends.